This TCR beta chain is drawn from a study of radiotherapy plus CTLA-4 blockade in lung cancer. Study context: Disease control reached around 30%, with objective responses in over 15%.

Assay used: immunoSEQ multiplex PCR; TCRdb lists only in-frame clones, some missing. The sample shows over 100,000 clones, over 65% of them seen only once. CDR3 size: 11 residues. Trimming removed 8 bases at V and 0 bases at J, with 4 bases between. The germline V gene has CDR1 SNHLY and CDR2 FYNNEI. The chain has TRBV2 and TRBJ2-5; no firm D call. Sequenced material: peripheral blood, taken from a patient treated with radiotherapy plus ipilimumab. This sequence was found in a human donor with non-small cell lung cancer that progressed on radiotherapy plus ipilimumab. Some clones in this sample may be carry-over from other donors' samples. CDR3 residues: CASGYQETQYF. CDR3 nucleotide sequence: TGTGCCAGCGGATACCAAGAGACCCAGTACTTC.